This T cell receptor (beta chain) derives from a study of shared clonotypes between healthy human individuals (dated by TCRdb to the early 2020s). A note on the overall study: A couple of women and a few men aged 18 to 49 years were included in the cohort. For each donor, CD4 naive and CD4 memory were each given three plates, CD8 naive was given two plates, and CD8 memory was given one plate. The study deeply sequenced blood TCR repertoires of 5 or 6 healthy adults to estimate repertoire size and the extent of clonotype sharing between individuals. To increase sequencing depth and limit assay-specific biases, TCR repertoire library preparation and sequencing were carried out by different laboratories using diverse techniques. Per donor, leukapheresis produced somewhere between about 0.94 and 10 billion PBMCs. Overall results and qualifications from the work: Higher generation probabilities were observed for clonotypes shared by all four sorted-subset donors than for non-shared clonotypes. The small number of donors limited the genetic and exposure-history diversity represented. Pairwise subsampling indicated that sequencing depth was expected to affect the degree of clonotype sharing among donors. Incomplete sequencing was indicated by rarefaction of sorted-subset datasets, despite the large sequencing depth. Sampling was restricted to blood, and TCR repertoires in tissue are likely to differ from TCR repertoires in blood. Approximately 5% of naive CD4, 3.5% of naive CD8, about 2.1% of memory CD4, and 0.35% to 0.5% of memory CD8 clonotypes were shared across several donors. Larger estimated clonotype richness was generally found for naive subsets than for memory subsets.

TCR CDR3 regions were amplified from genomic DNA by multiplex PCR using the deep immunoSEQ assay. Extracted genomic DNA from each cell subset was spread evenly across all wells of several immunoSEQ 96-well plates, with each plate serving as a replicate. For sorted subsets, each replicate PCR was loaded with around 200 ng genomic DNA, equivalent to 30,000 or so T cell genomes. Purified libraries were measured with a Qubit 3.0 fluorometer, size-checked on a Bioanalyzer 2100, and measured again with the KAPA Library Quantification kit. Each immunoSEQ 96-well plate was sequenced on its own single-read 150-cycle Illumina NextSeq 550 flow cell. The source study handled its data this way. Because the immunoSEQ output held only junctional sequences and lacked quality scores, the filtering could not match the filtering applied to full-length reads. Sequences were annotated with PyIR, a Python wrapper for IgBLAST v1.9, and V/J genes and CDR3 were assigned using IMGT germline references. Reads were filtered out if the reads had weak V/J assignments (E-value above 1e-6), no CDR3, stop codons, out-of-frame junctions, or ambiguous translated residues. V3J clonotypes were defined as sequences sharing the same inferred V gene, J gene, and CDR3 amino acid sequence. To compute the percentage overlap between repertoires, the number of shared unique clonotypes was divided by the size of the smaller repertoire. Repertoire richness was assessed with RTK rarefaction, the Chao1 estimator, and Recon v2.1 estimates of unobserved clonotypes. Generation probabilities for all TCRbeta clonotypes obtained by the gDNA method from a handful of donors were computed using OLGA. TCRdb re-hosts the immuneACCESS table, in-frame sequences only. Its copies lack some clones; in the studies checked, an unresolved V gene accounts for under half of them, and the cause for the rest is not known. That table is the source of V, J and clone size, and D and trimming were worked out from the DNA. The sample table holds 2,500,000 or so clones, of which roughly 92% were seen once. The ten largest clones add up to approximately 0.4% of the sample.

The CDR3 covers 17 residues, taking in both the cysteine and the phenylalanine. Left in the record is the CDR3 DNA by itself, 51 bases read in frame from the first base. For CDR1 and CDR2, the germline V gene lists SGHVS and FQNEAQ. Trimmed from V: 5 bases; trimmed from J: 0 bases; junction bases lacking a gene match: 6. Healthy HIV-negative adults with no recently reported acute infections or vaccinations were included as donors. Only Caucasian adults living in Nashville, Tennessee, USA were represented among the donors. Magnetic negative selection was used to enrich CD4+ T cells, after which naive cells were positively selected on CD45RA and the negative fraction became the memory subset. Blood was collected by leukapheresis, and PBMCs were isolated by Ficoll-Histopaque density gradient centrifugation and then cryopreserved in liquid nitrogen vapor phase. Analytical flow cytometry was used to check the purity and quantity of each magnetically sorted T cell population. From each sorted fraction, genomic DNA was isolated and quantified by UV absorbance on a Nanodrop 2000c.

Note on this clone: Its antigen is still unknown. One base away there is no much larger clone; base qualities are not given.

This sequence originates from a man aged 18 to 35 in good health. Some clones in this sample may be carry-over from other donors' samples. The sequenced sample consisted of naive CD4+ T cells from PBMCs. The intended sense of this specimen's cell subset or site label: CD45RA+ positively selected. In this chain, TRBV7-8 is recombined with TRBJ2-6; the junction holds 8 bases that match TRBD1. The CDR3: CASSGWTGSSGANVLTF. The DNA sequence is TGTGCCAGCAGCGGCTGGACAGGGAGCTCTGGGGCCAACGTCCTGACTTTC.